Shown below are 26 T cell receptor beta chains from a single sample sequenced in a study of blood T cell repertoires in COVID-19. The data were produced by immunoSEQ multiplex PCR, yet TCRdb's version contains in-frame clones alone and is incomplete. The data hold a few hundred thousand clones, with approximately 90% observed a single time. The material sequenced was PBMCs or T cells enriched from blood (not recorded which). The receptors here all came from a woman between 40 and 50 years old who had been exposed to COVID-19.

V is TRBV5-1 and J is TRBJ1-5; the match to TRBD1 covers 8 bases. The J segment lost 5 bases and the V segment lost 2 bases, leaving 3 bases of the junction unmatched. CDR1 and CDR2 from the germline V gene are SGHRS and YFSETQ. This CDR3 has 14 residues. Here the CDR3 reads CASSLQGGHQPQHF. CDR3 in DNA: TGCGCCAGCAGCTTACAGGGGGGGCATCAGCCCCAGCATTTT.

The chain has TRBV2 and TRBJ1-4; unclear D gene. CDR1 and CDR2 from the germline V gene are SNHLY and FYNNEI. V shed 8 bases and J shed 15 bases, with 19 bases lying between them. This CDR3 has 12 residues. CDR3 region: CASDRLGSKVFF. CDR3 coding DNA: TGTGCCAGCGATAGGTTGGGCAGTAAGGTGTTTTTT.

The chain couples TRBV19 to TRBJ2-3; 8 bases agree with TRBD2. Germline assignment: CDR1 LNHDA and CDR2 SQIVND (reference sequence). CDR3 length equals 15 residues. V was clipped by 1 base and J by 1 base; unmatched bases: 1. The CDR3 coding sequence is TGTGCCAGTAGTATAGGGCGGGAGGGCACAGATACGCAGTATTTT. As protein: CASSIGREGTDTQYF.

The rearrangement links TRBV5-1 to TRBJ2-3; 13 bases agree with TRBD2. Germline trimming cut 3 bases from V and 0 bases from J; bases unmatched to any gene: 7. Germline CDR1 reads SGHRS; CDR2 reads YFSETQ. The length of the CDR3 is 18 residues. DNA for the CDR3: TGCGCCAGCAGCTGGCGGACTAGCGGGGGCCCTAGCACAGATACGCAGTATTTT. Its protein product is CASSWRTSGGPSTDTQYF.

This chain joins TRBV5-4 and TRBJ1-1; D might be TRBD1 (6 bases). This CDR3 spans 15 amino acids. The V gene lost 4 bases and the J gene lost 5 bases, with 18 bases spanning the gap. From germline, CDR1 is SGHNT and CDR2 YYREEE (reference sequence). The CDR3 DNA reads as TGTGCCAGCAGCCCTTCGGGGGGCAGGGTTACTGAAGCTTTCTTT. Its translation is CASSPSGGRVTEAFF.

The chain uses TRBV7-3 and TRBJ2-2, with 7 bases that match TRBD2. The CDR3 covers 16 residues. V shed 4 bases, J shed 0 bases, and the junction held 5 bases outside the gene matches. Looked up from germline, CDR1 is SGHTA and CDR2 is FQGTGA. This chain's CDR3 is CASSSPGTTNTGELFF. The DNA for the CDR3 is TGTGCCAGCAGCTCCCCCGGGACTACGAACACCGGGGAGCTGTTTTTT.

V gene TRBV6-5 combines with J gene TRBJ2-7; 7 bases are shared with TRBD1. Germline CDR1 MNHEY, CDR2 SVGAGI. J gave up 3 bases and V 2 bases, and 10 bases lay outside the gene matches. This CDR3 region has 16 residues. CDR3 sequence reads: CASSYGTMGQHYEQYF. The DNA of the CDR3 is TGTGCCAGCAGTTACGGTACCATGGGACAGCACTACGAGCAGTACTTC.

The chain recombines TRBV7-6 with TRBJ2-2; 12 bases agree with TRBD2. Unmatched junction bases numbered 11, after V lost 5 bases and J lost 1 base. CDR1 and CDR2 from the germline V gene are SGHVS and FNYEAQ. The CDR3 sequence is 19 residues long. In DNA, the CDR3 is TGTGCCAGCAGCGGACCTAAGGGACTAGCGGGCGTGAACACCGGGGAGCTGTTTTTT. Protein product: CASSGPKGLAGVNTGELFF. Full variable domain (missing parts from reference TRBV7-6 and TRBJ2-2): GAGVSQSPRYKVTKRGQDVALRCDPISGHVSLYWYRQALGQGPEFLTYFNYEAQQDKSGLPNDRFSAERPEGSISTLTIQRTEQRDSAMYRCASSGPKGLAGVNTGELFFGEGSRLTVL.

The chain couples TRBV10-1 to TRBJ1-3, with D tentatively TRBD1 (5 bases). The CDR3 extends over 14 amino acids. V was trimmed by 5 bases and J by 4 bases, leaving 12 bases between them. Germline CDR1 is WNHNN and CDR2 is SYGVQD (reference sequence). CDR3 sequence reads: CASSPDSFGNTIYF. In DNA form, the CDR3 reads TGCGCCAGCAGTCCTGACAGTTTCGGAAACACCATATATTTT.

The rearrangement links TRBV19 to TRBJ1-1, with unresolved D. The CDR3 has 13 amino acids. CDR1 is LNHDA, CDR2 SQIVND, per germline (reference sequence). Deletions cut 3 bases from V and 4 bases from J, with 9 bases between. CDR3 nucleotides: TGTGCCAGTAGTATTGCGGCGCTCACTGAAGCTTTCTTT. This codes for CASSIAALTEAFF.

This rearrangement joins TRBV9 to TRBJ2-7; D possibly corresponds to TRBD2 (6 bases). The CDR3 runs 15 residues. Trimming left V 2 bases short and J 3 bases short, with 15 bases between. CDR1 and CDR2 (germline): SGDLS, YYNGEE. CDR3 coding DNA: TGTGCCAGCAGCGTTGCACTAGCAGACGTCTACGAGCAGTACTTC. It is translated as CASSVALADVYEQYF.

The sample holds a few counts of this clone. The rearrangement joins TRBV12-5 to TRBJ2-3, with D tentatively TRBD2 (5 bases). Germline loops: CDR1 LGHNT, CDR2 FRNRAP. The V gene lost 3 bases and the J gene lost 10 bases, with 26 bases spanning the gap. CDR3 length: 17 amino acids. In nucleotides, the CDR3 is TGTGCTAGTGGTTTCACCCCTTCCGACGGAGCAGAGAGGGCGCAGTATTTT. As protein: CASGFTPSDGAERAQYF.

The chain links TRBV2 to TRBJ1-5; 8 bases map to TRBD1. The V gene's germline CDR1 is SNHLY and CDR2 FYNNEI. CDR3 length equals 16 residues. The J segment lost 3 bases and the V segment lost 3 bases, leaving 7 bases of the junction unmatched. The CDR3 region has the DNA TGTGCCAGCAGTGAGATGGGGCAGGGGGCCAATCAGCCCCAGCATTTT. This sequence encodes CASSEMGQGANQPQHF.

The chain couples TRBV6-1 to TRBJ2-7, with TRBD2 matching 9 bases. Looked up from germline, CDR1 is MNHNS and CDR2 is SASEGT. The CDR3 contains 14 residues. V gave up 2 bases and J gave up 3 bases; unmatched junction bases: 2. CDR3 loop: CASSESGRSYEQYF. CDR3 nucleotides: TGTGCCAGCAGTGAAAGCGGGAGGAGCTACGAGCAGTACTTC.

The gene calls are TRBV5-4 and TRBJ2-1; 9 nucleotides match TRBD1. The CDR3 is made up of 16 amino acids. With 5 bases clipped from V and 0 bases from J, the junction kept 6 bases outside the gene matches. CDR1 and CDR2 (germline): SGHNT, YYREEE (reference sequence). CDR3 bases: TGTGCCAGCAGAGCTGGGACAGGGATCTCCTACAATGAGCAGTTCTTC. Translating gives CASRAGTGISYNEQFF.

This chain connects TRBV5-4 to TRBJ2-3, with TRBD2 as a possible D gene (7 bases). Trimming removed 4 bases at V and 5 bases at J, with 17 bases between. CDR3 length: 15 residues. Germline V gene data show CDR1 as SGHNT and CDR2 as YYREEE (reference sequence). CDR3: CASSVGGGSKDTQYF. The CDR3 coding sequence is TGTGCCAGCAGCGTTGGGGGGGGCTCCAAAGATACGCAGTATTTT.

This chain links TRBV3-1 (or the pseudogene TRBV3-2) with TRBJ1-1, with TRBD1 matching over 10 bases. Per the germline V gene, CDR1 is LGHDT and CDR2 is YNNKEL (reference sequence). The CDR3 runs to 14 residues. Unmatched junction bases numbered 4, after V lost 3 bases and J lost 6 bases. The CDR3 region is CASSQGQGIAEAFF. CDR3 sequence (DNA): TGTGCCAGCAGCCAGGGACAGGGGATCGCTGAAGCTTTCTTT.

This clone has more than one count but fewer than ten. The V and J genes are TRBV30 and TRBJ1-1, with 7 bases fitting TRBD1. There are 13 residues in the CDR3. From germline, CDR1 is GTSNPN and CDR2 SVGIG (reference sequence). V trimming: 3 bases; J trimming: 4 bases; junction bases outside the gene matches: 5. The DNA for the CDR3 is TGTGCCTGGAGGGAACAGGGGATCACTGAAGCTTTCTTT. It translates to CAWREQGITEAFF.

The chain combines TRBV7-8 with TRBJ2-1; D possibly corresponds to TRBD1 (5 bases). The germline gives CDR1 SGHVS, CDR2 FQNEAQ. This CDR3 is built from 14 residues. The germline V and J ends were trimmed by 0 bases and 6 bases, with 9 bases remaining between them. CDR3 sequence: CASSLARAGNEQFF. In DNA, the CDR3 is TGTGCCAGCAGCTTAGCCAGGGCCGGCAATGAGCAGTTCTTC.

The chain is built from TRBV24-1 and TRBJ1-2, with 11 bases fitting TRBD1. Trimming cost V 2 bases and J 8 bases; bases outside gene matches: 6. CDR1 is KGHDR, CDR2 SFDVKD, per germline. The CDR3 spans 15 residues. The CDR3: CATSDSDRGRQGYTF. CDR3 coding DNA: TGTGCCACCAGTGATTCGGACAGGGGGCGTCAGGGCTACACCTTC.

The V call is TRBV29-1, the J call TRBJ1-2, with no clear D. The germline V gene encodes CDR1 SQVTM and CDR2 ANQGSEA. This CDR3 is built from 11 residues. Deletions cut 4 bases from V and 3 bases from J, with 6 bases between. CDR3 nucleotide sequence: TGCAGCGTTGGAGCTTACTATGGCTACACCTTC. It codes for CSVGAYYGYTF.

The J gene is TRBJ2-5, the V gene TRBV14, with 14 bases that match TRBD2. Trimming at V came to 4 bases and at J to 5 bases, leaving 3 bases not matched to a gene. Germline-derived CDR1 and CDR2 are SGHDN and FVKESK. The CDR3 runs to 15 residues. CDR3 amino acids: CASSRLAGGQETQYF. The DNA for the CDR3 is TGTGCCAGCAGCCGACTAGCGGGGGGGCAGGAGACCCAGTACTTC. Looking up the rest from reference TRBV14 and TRBJ2-5 gives the full variable domain: EAGVTQFPSHSVIEKGQTVTLRCDPISGHDNLYWYRRVMGKEIKFLLHFVKESKQDESGMPNNRFLAERTGGTYSTLKVQPAELEDSGVYFCASSRLAGGQETQYFGPGTRLLVL.

The chain couples TRBV6-1 to TRBJ1-1; D not resolved. Germline values: CDR1 MNHNS, CDR2 SASEGT. The ends were cut back, 2 bases at V and 0 bases at J, with 4 bases in the middle. The length of the CDR3 is 13 residues. The chain's CDR3 is CASSETVNTEAFF. CDR3 bases: TGTGCCAGCAGTGAAACGGTGAACACTGAAGCTTTCTTT.

V usage is TRBV27 and J usage is TRBJ1-6, with 7 bases lining up with TRBD1. The CDR3 has 14 amino acids. The germline gives CDR1 MNHEY, CDR2 SMNVEV (reference sequence). V lost 6 bases, J lost 7 bases, and 6 bases stayed unmatched. CDR3: CASSLTGVNSPLHF. The CDR3, as DNA: TGTGCCAGCAGCCTTACAGGGGTGAATTCACCCCTCCACTTT.

The chain recombines TRBV6-2 or TRBV6-3 with TRBJ1-5; tentative D call: TRBD1 (6 bases). Germline lookup yields CDR1 MNHEY and CDR2 SVGEGT. V was shortened by 2 bases and J by 0 bases, with 14 bases between the two germline ends. The CDR3 length is 17 residues. The CDR3 DNA reads as TGTGCCAGCAGTTACGGACAGAGTCTAAATAGCAATCAGCCCCAGCATTTT. Residues: CASSYGQSLNSNQPQHF.

The V call is TRBV4-3, the J call TRBJ2-7; D ambiguous. V lost 4 bases and J lost 3, with 10 bases in between. The CDR3 totals 13 residues. Germline lookup yields CDR1 LGHNA and CDR2 YSLEER. The CDR3 loop reads CASSLELNYEQYF. The CDR3, as DNA: TGCGCCAGCAGCCTAGAACTGAACTACGAGCAGTACTTC.